The 21 T cell receptor beta chains below come from one sample, sequenced in a study of tumor-infiltrating lymphocytes in primary liver carcinoma (dated by TCRdb to about 2017). The instrument given in TCRdb is Illumina HiSeq 2500. TCRbeta-specific cDNA was reverse-transcribed from approximately 0.5 ug total RNA using a constant-region primer and ProtoScript II reverse transcriptase. Construction of the TCRbeta libraries relied on three nested rounds of multiplex PCR, following a slightly modified ARM-PCR procedure. Multiplex TRBV1-TRBV30 forward primers and a Cbeta reverse primer were used in the first two PCR rounds, each of which was run for 10 to 11 cycles. TCRdb passed the public sequencing reads through fastp at Q25 and MiXCR, retaining productive beta sequences. Rows merge per CDR3 protein into single entries with the most common DNA and genes. The sample table records around 330,000 distinct CDR3 sequences; approximately 60% of these occur just once. Jointly, the top ten make up roughly 9% of the sample.

RNA from unsorted whole blood was extracted with TRIzol reagent, and germline DNA was obtained with the DNeasy Blood & Tissue kit. Sample: peripheral blood. These receptors were taken from a man in his forties or fifties with primary liver carcinoma and hepatitis B virus infection.

About this clonotype itself: An end of the junction does not agree with germline; a read error may underlie this. This chain uses TRBV12-3 or TRBV12-4 with TRBJ1-1; maybe TRBD1 (6 bases). This CDR3 has 14 amino acids. The CDR3 DNA sequence: TGTGCCAGCAGTTCAACAGGGAAGGGGACTGCAGCTTTCTTT. Its protein product is CASSSTGKGTAAFF.

This clonotype has only a few counts. The chain couples TRBV5-1 to TRBJ2-1; possible D gene TRBD2, 6 bases. V was trimmed by 0 bases and J by 3 bases, leaving 10 bases between them. CDR3 length equals 15 residues. CDR1 and CDR2 from the germline V gene are SGHRS and YFSETQ. In DNA form, the CDR3 reads TGCGCCAGCAGCTTGGAGCCGGGGGTCTACAATGAGCAGTTCTTC. This translates into CASSLEPGVYNEQFF.

About this clonotype itself: Given a much more abundant clone one base away, this may be a read error. The gene calls are TRBV24-1 and TRBJ2-3; D gene uncertain. Germline assignment: CDR1 KGHDR and CDR2 SFDVKD. The CDR3 covers 13 residues. The CDR3 loop is CAISDLYTDTQYF. The CDR3 DNA reads as TGTGCCATCAGTGATCTATACACAGATACGCAGTATTTT.

This clonotype has at least ten counts. The V gene is TRBV4-1, the J gene TRBJ1-2, with a possible D match to TRBD1 (6 bases). The CDR3 spans 18 residues. Trimming took off 0 bases at V and 3 bases at J, with 20 bases between the two ends. The germline CDR1 and CDR2 sequences are MGHRA and YSYEKL. The CDR3 bases are TGCGCCAGCAGCCAAGAAACCGGACAGCCCCGTTGGGACTATGGCTACACCTTC. Its translation is CASSQETGQPRWDYGYTF.

Comment on this clonotype: The junction differs from germline at one of its ends, possibly a read error. The V gene is TRBV11-1, the J gene TRBJ2-3, with D uncertain. This CDR3 region has 14 residues. Germline CDR1 reads SGHAT; CDR2 reads FQDESV (reference sequence). In DNA form, the CDR3 reads TGTGCCAGCAGCTTTGAAACTATCACAGATACGCATTATTTT. It codes for CASSFETITDTHYF.

Comments on this clonotype: A read error may account for a junction end that differs from germline. The chain combines TRBV11-2 with TRBJ2-5; the match to TRBD2 covers 9 bases. CDR1 is SGHAT and CDR2 is FQNNGV in the germline V gene. This CDR3 contains 15 residues. The CDR3 protein is CPSSLELAGRETQYF. The DNA of the CDR3 is TGTCCCAGCAGCTTAGAGCTAGCGGGACGGGAGACCCAGTACTTC.

In its sample, this clonotype was seen many times. The gene calls are TRBV29-1 and TRBJ2-1, with 12 positions matching TRBD2. Germline lookup yields CDR1 SQVTM and CDR2 ANQGSEA. The CDR3 contains 14 residues. V gave up 4 bases and J gave up 7 bases; unmatched junction bases: 5. The CDR3 nucleotides read TGCAGCGTTGCTCGGACTAGCGGGATGAATGAGCAGTTCTTC. This sequence encodes CSVARTSGMNEQFF.

V is TRBV24-1 and J is TRBJ2-1; possible D gene TRBD1, 5 bases. Trimming removed 4 bases from V and 4 bases from J, with 7 bases in between. Germline-derived CDR1 and CDR2 are KGHDR and SFDVKD. The CDR3 contains 13 residues. The CDR3, as DNA: TGTGCCACCAGTGACACAGGTTACAATGAGCAGTTCTTC. Protein: CATSDTGYNEQFF.

This clonotype came up once. Its ends do not fully match the called genes, so a read error is possible. The chain recombines TRBV24-1 with TRBJ2-3, with TRBD2 as a possible D gene (6 bases). CDR3 length: 14 amino acids. Germline V CDR1 and CDR2: KGHDR, SFDVKD. CDR3 sequence reads: CATSDRDSWDTQYF. In DNA, the CDR3 is TGTGCCACCAGTGACCGGGACTCCTGGGATACACAGTATTTT.

With regard to this clonotype: A much larger clone differs by one base, so this may be a read error. The rearrangement joins TRBV4-1 to TRBJ2-4; a weak D match, TRBD1 (6 bases). This CDR3 contains 19 residues. Per germline, CDR1 MGHRA and CDR2 YSYEKL. CDR3 DNA sequence: TGCGCCAGCAGCCAAGGCGGACTTAGGGACAATATAGCCAAAAACATTAAGTACTTC. This encodes CASSQGGLRDNIAKNIKYF.

The sample holds one count of this clonotype. A much larger clone differs from this one at a single base, so this may be a read error. The missing conserved phenylalanine or tryptophan at the end of this CDR3 makes a read error likely. The chain joins TRBV29-1 to TRBJ1-2; D is perhaps TRBD1 (5 bases). CDR3 length equals 9 residues. The V end was cut by 7 bases, the J end by 6 bases, with 6 bases between. The germline CDR1 and CDR2 sequences are SQVTM and ANQGSEA. DNA of the CDR3: TGCAGCGGGGACGATGGCTACACCTTG. Translated: CSGDDGYTL.

V usage is TRBV12-3 or TRBV12-4 and J usage is TRBJ1-5; D gene ambiguous. The CDR3 is made up of 15 amino acids. Trimming stripped 6 bases from V and 2 bases from J, with 14 bases between. DNA of the CDR3: TGTGCCAGCAGAGAGGAGAATCGGGGCAATCAGCCCCAGCATTTT. Its translation is CASREENRGNQPQHF.

The rearrangement uses TRBV20-1 and TRBJ2-2, with 7 bases identical to TRBD2. The CDR3 loop spans 16 amino acids. Germline V CDR1 and CDR2: DFQATT, SNEGSKA (reference sequence). Trimming cost V 1 base and J 3 bases; bases outside gene matches: 8. Here the CDR3 reads CSARGLAEGYTGELFF. CDR3 DNA sequence: TGCAGTGCTAGAGGTCTAGCGGAAGGCTACACCGGGGAGCTGTTTTTT.

Notes on this clonotype: Mismatch with germline at one junction end may stem from a read error. The rearrangement links TRBV4-1 to TRBJ2-7; TRBD1 matches at 9 bases. The CDR3 loop spans 14 amino acids. Germline V gene data show CDR1 as MGHRA and CDR2 as YSYEKL. CDR3 nucleotides: TGCGCCAGCAGCCAAGCGGGACAGGGTTACGAGCAGTGCTTC. It is translated as CASSQAGQGYEQCF.

In the case of this clonotype: Given a much more abundant clone one base away, this may be a read error. The chain is built from TRBV12-3 or TRBV12-4 and TRBJ1-3; a weak D match, TRBD1 (5 bases). The CDR3 is made up of 15 amino acids. V was trimmed by 6 bases and J by 1 base, leaving 13 bases between them. In nucleotides, the CDR3 is TGTGCCAGCAGCTTCGGACACACTTCTGGAAACACCATATATTTT. Its protein product is CASSFGHTSGNTIYF.

Concerning this clonotype: A much larger clone differs from this one at a single base, so this may be a read error. The CDR3 does not end in the conserved phenylalanine or tryptophan, so this is likely a read error. This chain joins TRBV6-1 and TRBJ2-1; D is possibly TRBD2 (5 bases). CDR3 length: 13 residues. Per the germline V gene, CDR1 is MNHNS and CDR2 is SASEGT. V was trimmed by 7 bases and J by 9 bases, leaving 16 bases between them. The CDR3: CASNPSIGSEQFS. DNA of the CDR3: TGTGCCAGCAACCCTAGCATAGGAAGTGAGCAGTTCTCC.

Details on this clonotype: The CDR3 does not end in the conserved phenylalanine or tryptophan, so this is likely a read error. The chain employs TRBV29-1 and TRBJ2-7; D ambiguous. Germline assignment: CDR1 SQVTM and CDR2 ANQGSEA. The CDR3 sequence is 13 residues long. V dropped 7 bases and J dropped 1 base, with 14 bases sitting between them. The CDR3 here is CSAEAPGSYEQYS. CDR3 in DNA: TGCAGCGCCGAGGCGCCAGGTTCCTACGAGCAGTACTCC.

As for this clonotype: A much more abundant neighbour one base away suggests this may be a read error. V and J are TRBV10-3 and TRBJ2-1, with TRBD2 as a possible D gene (6 bases). The germline CDR1 and CDR2 sequences are ENHRY and SYGVKD. CDR3 length: 14 amino acids. The germline V and J ends were trimmed by 4 bases and 4 bases, with 11 bases remaining between them. The CDR3 loop reads CAISGSSGYNEQFF. CDR3 bases: TGTGCCATCAGTGGGAGTAGCGGTTACAATGAGCAGTTCTTC.

As regards this clonotype: A much larger clone sits a single nucleotide away, making a read error possible. The chain uses TRBV6-1 and TRBJ1-2; 7 bases are shared with TRBD1. Germline CDR1 and CDR2: MNHNS and SASEGT. The CDR3 has 13 residues. The CDR3 loop reads CASIPGTDYGHTF. The CDR3 DNA reads TGTGCCAGCATTCCCGGGACAGACTATGGCCACACCTTC.

About this clonotype itself: An end of the junction differs from the germline gene, which may be a read error. The rearrangement uses TRBV5-1 and TRBJ1-1; the match to TRBD1 covers 9 bases. Germline V gives CDR1 SGHRS, CDR2 YFSETQ. This CDR3 comprises 14 residues. The CDR3 protein is CASILGQGETEAFF. The CDR3 bases are TGCGCCAGCATCTTGGGACAGGGAGAAACTGAAGCTTTCTTT.

This clonotype was detected once. The rearrangement joins TRBV12-3 or TRBV12-4 to TRBJ1-2, with D maybe TRBD1 (5 bases). V lost 7 bases, J lost 9 bases, and 24 bases lay in between. This CDR3 spans 15 amino acids. CDR3 protein: CASTLSSPAGGSYTF. The CDR3 nucleotides read TGTGCCAGCACCTTAAGTTCTCCGGCCGGGGGTAGCTACACCTTC.